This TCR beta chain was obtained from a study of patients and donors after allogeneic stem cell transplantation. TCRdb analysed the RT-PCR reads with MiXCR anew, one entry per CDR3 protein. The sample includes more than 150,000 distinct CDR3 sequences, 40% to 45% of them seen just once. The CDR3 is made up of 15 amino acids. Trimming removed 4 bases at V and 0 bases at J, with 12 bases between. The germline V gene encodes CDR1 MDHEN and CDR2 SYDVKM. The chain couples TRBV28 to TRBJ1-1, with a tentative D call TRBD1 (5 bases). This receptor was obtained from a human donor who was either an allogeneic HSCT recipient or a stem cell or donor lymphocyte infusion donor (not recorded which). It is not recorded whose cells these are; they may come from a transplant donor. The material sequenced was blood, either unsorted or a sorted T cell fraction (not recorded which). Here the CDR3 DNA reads TGTGCCAGCAGTTACCCGGGACCGATGAACACTGAAGCTTTCTTT. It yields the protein CASSYPGPMNTEAFF. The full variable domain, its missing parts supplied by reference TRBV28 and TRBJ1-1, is DVKVTQSSRYLVKRTGEKVFLECVQDMDHENMFWYRQDPGLGLRLIYFSYDVKMKEKGDIPEGYSVSREKKERFSLILESASTNQTSMYLCASSYPGPMNTEAFFGQGTRLTVV.